Detailed here is one T cell receptor (beta chain). Antigen specificity is unknown. V was trimmed by 0 bases and J by 2 bases, leaving 8 bases between them. The CDR3 runs to 14 residues. Germline assignment: CDR1 SGHRS and CDR2 YFSETQ. The data stem from a study of vaccination and CD4 T cells after COVID-19. For the study at large: Typically, post-vaccine samples were obtained a median approximately 70 days after dose two, within a range of 14 to 241. General study points: Analysis of convalescent patients found that 304 of 307 vaccine-specific clones were spike mono-reactive.

An Oncomine TCR Beta short-read assay was used to sequence the DNA from cultured CD4+ T cells. Genomic DNA was drawn out of CD4+ T cells grown in culture. TCRdb recomputed calls from the PCR reads with MiXCR, one row per CDR3 protein. The sample consists of 10,000 or so distinct CDR3 sequences, roughly 27% of them appearing once. The treatment is: roughly 11-day PBMC culture with coronavirus spike peptide pools or control peptides (ViraFEST assay). J is TRBJ2-5 and V is TRBV5-1; no firm D call. The TCR comes from a human donor who received a COVID-19 vaccine. Material: CD4+ T cells from blood, cultured in vitro, obtained before SARS-CoV-2 vaccination. Here the CDR3 DNA reads TGCGCCAGCAGCTTGGAGGGTTTACAAGAGACCCAGTACTTC. Its protein product is CASSLEGLQETQYF. The whole variable domain, filled in from reference TRBV5-1 and TRBJ2-5, reads KAGVTQTPRYLIKTRGQQVTLSCSPISGHRSVSWYQQTPGQGLQFLFEYFSETQRNKGNFPGRFSGRQFSNSRSEMNVSTLELGDSALYLCASSLEGLQETQYFGPGTRLLVL.